One sample yielded the 27 T cell receptor beta chains listed below, sequenced in a study of circulating CD8 cells and anti-PD-1 response in melanoma. Live CD3+CD8+TCRalphabeta+ cells were sorted into four subsets by PD-1 and/or TIGIT. Each library started from roughly 16 ng of total RNA using the QIAseq Immune Repertoire TCR panel. Using its own MiXCR run on the reads, TCRdb lists one record per CDR3 protein. The repertoire holds a few hundred distinct CDR3 sequences, about 8.5% seen once, with roughly half in the top ten. The sample consisted of CD8+ T cells from PBMCs, taken at baseline or after one month of anti-PD-1 therapy (not recorded which). The receptors here all came from a human donor with melanoma.

In this sample, this clonotype turned up a few times. J is TRBJ2-3 and V is TRBV2; the D gene is possibly TRBD2 (6 bases). The germline V gene has CDR1 SNHLY and CDR2 FYNNEI. V was pared by 6 bases and J by 2 bases, with 18 bases between. This CDR3 comprises 16 residues. The CDR3 loop is CASRPRGDGPTDTQYF. The DNA of the CDR3 is TGTGCCAGCAGGCCGCGGGGTGATGGCCCCACAGATACGCAGTATTTT.

This clonotype turned up a few times. J is TRBJ1-2 and V is TRBV19; D is unclear. Germline CDR1 LNHDA, CDR2 SQIVND (reference sequence). This CDR3 is 13 amino acids long. Deletions cut 8 bases from V and 5 bases from J, with 15 bases between. The CDR3 sequence is CASGLGWLYGYTF. The CDR3 nucleotides read TGTGCCAGTGGACTCGGGTGGTTATATGGCTACACCTTC.

Within the sample, this clonotype is large (0.1 to 1%). Here the CDR3 reads CATGQGSDEQYF. The CDR3 DNA reads as TGTGCCACAGGACAGGGGAGCGACGAGCAGTACTTC. This rearrangement joins TRBV25-1 to TRBJ2-7; the match to TRBD1 covers 9 bases. V was clipped by 10 bases and J by 5 bases; unmatched bases: 6. This CDR3 is 12 amino acids long. CDR1 and CDR2 from the germline V gene are MGHDK and SYGVNS.

The chain recombines TRBV7-9 with TRBJ2-7; 8 positions agree with TRBD1. V gave up 6 bases and J gave up 5 bases; unmatched junction bases: 15. Per the germline V gene, CDR1 is SEHNR and CDR2 is FQNEAQ (reference sequence). This CDR3 has 16 residues. This chain's CDR3 is CASRRQGRNEAHEQYF. CDR3 in DNA: TGTGCCAGCAGAAGACAGGGGCGAAATGAGGCTCACGAGCAGTACTTC.

This clonotype is medium-sized by share. The chain recombines TRBV30 with TRBJ2-1, with D possibly being TRBD2 (6 bases). This CDR3 comprises 14 residues. Germline V gene lookup returns CDR1 GTSNPN and CDR2 SVGIG (reference sequence). V was pared by 8 bases and J by 0 bases, with 14 bases between. CDR3 amino acids: CAGAAGSSYNEQFF. In DNA, the CDR3 is TGTGCCGGAGCAGCGGGTAGCTCCTACAATGAGCAGTTCTTC. Variable domain in full (rest from reference TRBV30 and TRBJ2-1): SQTIHQWPATLVQPVGSPLSLECTVEGTSNPNLYWYRQAAGRGLQLLFYSVGIGQISSEVPQNLSASRPQDRQFILSSKKLLLSDSGFYLCAGAAGSSYNEQFFGPGTRLTVL.

This clonotype is deemed medium-sized. The chain has TRBV19 and TRBJ2-1; 12 bases agree with TRBD2. From germline, CDR1 is LNHDA and CDR2 SQIVND (reference sequence). V was pared by 3 bases and J by 4 bases, with 7 bases of the junction left unmatched. This CDR3 is 17 amino acids long. The CDR3 coding sequence is TGTGCCAGTAGTATCCGCCCACTAGCGGGGGGATACAATGAGCAGTTCTTC. Translated, it gives CASSIRPLAGGYNEQFF. The full variable domain, with the rest looked up from reference TRBV19 and TRBJ2-1, is DGGITQSPKYLFRKEGQNVTLSCEQNLNHDAMYWYRQDPGQGLRLIYYSQIVNDFQKGDIAEGYSVSREKKESFPLTVTSAQKNPTAFYLCASSIRPLAGGYNEQFFGPGTRLTVL.

This clonotype is deemed large. The chain couples TRBV20-1 to TRBJ2-7; 7 bases agree with TRBD1. This CDR3 has 15 amino acids. V lost 0 bases, J lost 3 bases, and 8 bases stayed unmatched. Germline V gene lookup returns CDR1 DFQATT and CDR2 SNEGSKA (reference sequence). Here the CDR3 reads CSARDLGTEVYEQYF. The CDR3 DNA reads as TGCAGTGCTAGAGATCTTGGGACAGAAGTCTACGAGCAGTACTTC.

This clonotype is medium-sized. The V and J genes are TRBV20-1 and TRBJ2-1; D is unclear. The length of the CDR3 is 15 residues. Germline CDR1 and CDR2: DFQATT and SNEGSKA (reference sequence). The V and J ends lost 6 bases and 8 bases respectively, with 23 bases between them. DNA for the CDR3: TGCAGTGCATCCCCCGTTGTAGCTGGGAACCATGAGCAGTTCTTC. Translated, it gives CSASPVVAGNHEQFF.

By sample share, this clonotype is medium-sized (0.01 to 0.1%). V usage is TRBV10-3 and J usage is TRBJ2-7, with D perhaps TRBD1 (6 bases). This CDR3 has 16 residues. Germline lookup yields CDR1 ENHRY and CDR2 SYGVKD. V lost 10 bases and J lost 4, with 26 bases in between. The CDR3 protein is CATGLGGGQRNYEQYF. Here the CDR3 DNA reads TGTGCCACGGGGCTTGGCGGAGGACAGAGGAATTACGAGCAGTACTTC.

This clonotype is termed medium-sized. This chain joins TRBV11-2 and TRBJ2-2; D unresolved. Germline loops: CDR1 SGHAT, CDR2 FQNNGV. The CDR3 runs 14 residues. Deletions cut 2 bases from V and 1 base from J, with 5 bases between. The CDR3 DNA is TGTGCCAGCAGCTTAATGAGGAACACCGGGGAGCTGTTTTTT. This encodes CASSLMRNTGELFF.

Relative to its sample, this clonotype is large (0.1 to 1%). The V call is TRBV23-1, the J call TRBJ2-5, with D possibly matching TRBD1 (6 bases). TRBV23-1 is given ORF status, its function remaining uncertain. This CDR3 spans 17 amino acids. The ends were cut back, 3 bases at V and 0 bases at J, with 17 bases in the middle. The CDR3 sequence is CASSHSRGKEHQETQYF. The CDR3 nucleotides are TGCGCCAGCAGTCATTCCAGGGGAAAGGAGCACCAAGAGACCCAGTACTTC.

Judged by abundance, this clonotype is large. The chain couples TRBV29-1 to TRBJ2-3; TRBD1 matches at 9 bases. Trimming took 6 bases from V and 6 from J; bases not matched to a gene: 13. Germline CDR1 and CDR2: SQVTM and ANQGSEA. This CDR3 spans 15 amino acids. The CDR3 nucleotides are TGCAGCGTCCCAGTGGGGGACAGGGTCGAGGATACGCAGTATTTT. Amino acids: CSVPVGDRVEDTQYF.

A few counts support this clonotype. The chain has TRBV30 and TRBJ2-2; D is undetermined. Germline-derived CDR1 and CDR2 are GTSNPN and SVGIG (reference sequence). CDR3 length: 14 amino acids. V gave up 1 base and J gave up 0 bases, with 6 bases separating them. This chain's CDR3 is CAWSGGANTGELFF. The CDR3 DNA follows: TGTGCCTGGAGTGGTGGGGCGAACACCGGGGAGCTGTTTTTT.

By frequency in the sample, this clonotype is large. Written as DNA, the CDR3 is TGTGCCAGCAAGGCGGGATCGGAGCAGCCCCAGCATTTT. Protein sequence: CASKAGSEQPQHF. This chain uses TRBV6-5 with TRBJ1-5; no reliable D call. Germline lookup yields CDR1 MNHEY and CDR2 SVGAGI. This CDR3 has 13 residues. Trimming removed 7 bases at V and 7 bases at J, with 14 bases between.

This clonotype is hyperexpanded by share. The gene calls are TRBV7-2 and TRBJ1-1, with D uncertain. The CDR3 loop spans 14 amino acids. The germline gives CDR1 SGHTA, CDR2 FQGNSA. Trimming pared 4 bases from V and 1 base from J, leaving 10 bases between. This CDR3 is CASSSSPQNTEAFF. The CDR3 coding sequence is TGTGCCAGCAGCTCCTCTCCTCAGAACACTGAAGCTTTCTTT.

This clonotype is labeled as medium-sized. This rearrangement joins TRBV20-1 to TRBJ2-7, with 10 bases identical to TRBD2. V dropped 2 bases and J dropped 3; count of bases not matched to a gene: 10. CDR1 and CDR2 (germline): DFQATT, SNEGSKA (reference sequence). The length of the CDR3 is 16 residues. Here the CDR3 reads CSARPVTSGVGYEQYF. The CDR3 DNA sequence: TGCAGTGCTAGACCAGTCACTAGCGGGGTGGGCTACGAGCAGTACTTC.

This clonotype ranks as large. Here the CDR3 reads CASSAGGGAYNEQFF. In DNA form, the CDR3 reads TGTGCCAGTAGTGCAGGGGGGGGCGCTTACAATGAGCAGTTCTTC. J is TRBJ2-1 and V is TRBV19; D may match TRBD1 or TRBD2 (7 bases each). Trimming removed 5 bases from V and 4 bases from J, with 15 bases in between. CDR1 is LNHDA and CDR2 is SQIVND in the germline V gene (reference sequence). This CDR3 contains 15 residues.

This clonotype is deemed medium-sized. J is TRBJ2-1 and V is TRBV19, with D perhaps being TRBD1 or TRBD2 (6 bases each). Germline V gene lookup returns CDR1 LNHDA and CDR2 SQIVND (reference sequence). The V end was cut by 6 bases, the J end by 6 bases, with 12 bases between. The CDR3 loop spans 13 amino acids. The chain's CDR3 is CASSGSGANEQFF. The CDR3 nucleotides are TGTGCCAGTAGCGGGTCGGGGGCCAATGAGCAGTTCTTC. Full variable domain (outside the CDR3, taken from reference TRBV19 and TRBJ2-1): DGGITQSPKYLFRKEGQNVTLSCEQNLNHDAMYWYRQDPGQGLRLIYYSQIVNDFQKGDIAEGYSVSREKKESFPLTVTSAQKNPTAFYLCASSGSGANEQFFGPGTRLTVL.

Relative to its sample, this clonotype is large. A read error is likely, as this CDR3 ends without the conserved phenylalanine or tryptophan. The chain joins TRBV18 to TRBJ2-5; possible D gene TRBD1, 7 bases. The germline CDR1 and CDR2 sequences are KGHSH and LQKENI. The CDR3 length is 14 residues. Trimming stripped 6 bases from V and 5 bases from J, with 16 bases between. Here the CDR3 reads CASSRDRGGETQYL. CDR3 nucleotide sequence: TGTGCCAGCTCCCGGGACAGAGGAGGGGAGACCCAGTACCTC.

Within the sample, this clonotype is large. The V gene is TRBV20-1, the J gene TRBJ2-5; weak D call: TRBD2 (5 bases). The CDR3 consists of 13 residues. V gave up 5 bases and J gave up 5 bases, with 15 bases separating them. Germline assignment: CDR1 DFQATT and CDR2 SNEGSKA (reference sequence). This CDR3 reads CSARGRAVETQYF. In DNA, the CDR3 is TGCAGTGCTCGGGGTCGGGCAGTCGAGACCCAGTACTTC.

Within the sample, this clonotype is large. This chain connects TRBV20-1 to TRBJ2-3; 10 nucleotides line up with TRBD2. There are 15 residues in the CDR3. CDR1 and CDR2 (germline): DFQATT, SNEGSKA (reference sequence). Trimming took 3 bases from V and 2 from J; bases not matched to a gene: 5. In DNA form, the CDR3 reads TGCAGTGCTAGCCCCGGACTAGCGGACACAGATACGCAGTATTTT. The encoded protein is CSASPGLADTDTQYF.

This clonotype is medium-sized in the sample. The V and J genes are TRBV18 and TRBJ2-7; TRBD1 aligns across 9 bases. The V gene's germline CDR1 is KGHSH and CDR2 LQKENI. The junction had 2 bases not matched to a gene; V was cut back by 3 bases and J by 2 bases. The CDR3 sequence is 14 residues long. This CDR3 is CASSPRDRAYEQYF. As DNA, the CDR3 is TGTGCCAGCTCACCCCGGGACAGGGCCTACGAGCAGTACTTC.

The sample holds a few counts of this clonotype. V usage is TRBV28 and J usage is TRBJ2-6; the D is unclear. Trimming stripped 7 bases from V and 2 bases from J, with 9 bases between. Germline CDR1 reads MDHEN; CDR2 reads SYDVKM. The CDR3 is 14 amino acids. CDR3 bases: TGTGCCAGCACCCGGCAAGCTGGGGCCAACGTCCTGACTTTC. It codes for CASTRQAGANVLTF.

Sample share makes this clonotype hyperexpanded. The chain recombines TRBV14 with TRBJ2-3; perhaps TRBD2 as D (6 bases). The CDR3 runs to 15 residues. Germline loops: CDR1 SGHDN, CDR2 FVKESK. The V end was cut by 4 bases, the J end by 2 bases, with 13 bases between. The CDR3 sequence is CASSPGAANTDTQYF. The DNA of the CDR3 is TGTGCCAGCAGCCCGGGAGCGGCGAACACAGATACGCAGTATTTT. The variable domain in full, with the rest retrieved from reference TRBV14 and TRBJ2-3, is EAGVTQFPSHSVIEKGQTVTLRCDPISGHDNLYWYRRVMGKEIKFLLHFVKESKQDESGMPNNRFLAERTGGTYSTLKVQPAELEDSGVYFCASSPGAANTDTQYFGPGTRLTVL.

By share, this clonotype counts as hyperexpanded. V and J are TRBV19 and TRBJ2-1; D ambiguous. In germline, CDR1 is LNHDA, CDR2 SQIVND (reference sequence). The CDR3 is 13 amino acids. CDR3 sequence: CGSRSPLYNEQFF. The CDR3 DNA sequence: TGTGGGTCTCGGTCCCCTCTCTACAATGAGCAGTTCTTC. The full variable domain, rest sourced from reference TRBV19 and TRBJ2-1, is DGGITQSPKYLFRKEGQNVTLSCEQNLNHDAMYWYRQDPGQGLRLIYYSQIVNDFQKGDIAEGYSVSREKKESFPLTVTSAQKNPTAFYLCGSRSPLYNEQFFGPGTRLTVL.

The chain is built from TRBV19 and TRBJ2-2; D not certain. From germline, CDR1 is LNHDA and CDR2 SQIVND (reference sequence). V was cut by 7 bases and J by 4 bases, with 16 bases left in between. The length of the CDR3 is 15 residues. The CDR3 sequence is CASTYTSGGTGELFF. CDR3 nucleotide sequence: TGTGCCAGTACTTATACCTCGGGTGGCACCGGGGAGCTGTTTTTT.

This clonotype ranks as large. CDR3 sequence: CASSLGGNTQYF. The CDR3, as DNA: TGTGCCAGCAGCTTAGGTGGGAATACGCAGTATTTT. The rearrangement uses TRBV7-2 and TRBJ2-3; D unresolved. The germline V gene encodes CDR1 SGHTA and CDR2 FQGNSA. The CDR3 has 12 residues. Trimming cost V 1 base and J 7 bases, with 6 bases left between them.